This T cell receptor (beta chain) was captured in a study of T cells in Graves' hyperthyroidism and ophthalmopathy. Study outcomes and limitations: The model foresaw ophthalmopathy a median roughly 6.3 months prior to onset.

RNA transcripts provided the source from which TCR beta CDR3 regions were amplified. Carried out on the TCR CDR3, a first-round RT-PCR used the HTBI primer set. TCRdb recomputed calls from the multiplex PCR reads with MiXCR, one row per CDR3 protein. The sample holds some 380,000 distinct CDR3 sequences; roughly 12% are singletons and the top ten take roughly 20%. This clonotype was observed a few times. What it binds is not known. There are 16 residues in the CDR3. Germline loops: CDR1 MGHRA, CDR2 YSYEKL. Trimming stripped 0 bases from V and 1 base from J, with 12 bases between. The V gene is TRBV4-1, the J gene TRBJ1-1; no firm D call. The TCR sequence derives from a man aged 30 to 45 with Graves' hyperthyroidism that later progressed to Graves' ophthalmopathy. Sequenced input: blood. CDR3 region: CASSQDLAARNTEAFF. In DNA, the CDR3 is TGCGCCAGCAGCCAAGATCTGGCAGCGCGGAACACTGAAGCTTTCTTT.